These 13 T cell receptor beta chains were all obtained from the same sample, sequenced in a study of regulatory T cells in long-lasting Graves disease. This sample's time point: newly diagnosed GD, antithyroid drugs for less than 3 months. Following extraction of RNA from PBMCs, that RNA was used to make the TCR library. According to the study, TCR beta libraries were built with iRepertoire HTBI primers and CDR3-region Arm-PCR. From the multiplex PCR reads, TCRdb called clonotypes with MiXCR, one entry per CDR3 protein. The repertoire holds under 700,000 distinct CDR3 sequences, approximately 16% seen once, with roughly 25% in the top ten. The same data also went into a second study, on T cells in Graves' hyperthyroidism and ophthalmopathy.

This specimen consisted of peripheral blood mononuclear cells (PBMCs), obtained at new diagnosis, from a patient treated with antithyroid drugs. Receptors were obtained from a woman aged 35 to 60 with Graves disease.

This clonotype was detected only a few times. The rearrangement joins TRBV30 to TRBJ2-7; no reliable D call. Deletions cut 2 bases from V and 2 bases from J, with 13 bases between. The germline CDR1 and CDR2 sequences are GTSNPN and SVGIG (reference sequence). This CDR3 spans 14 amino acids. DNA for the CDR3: TGTGCCTGGAGTAGGTACCCACCAACCTACGAGCAGTACTTC. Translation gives CAWSRYPPTYEQYF.

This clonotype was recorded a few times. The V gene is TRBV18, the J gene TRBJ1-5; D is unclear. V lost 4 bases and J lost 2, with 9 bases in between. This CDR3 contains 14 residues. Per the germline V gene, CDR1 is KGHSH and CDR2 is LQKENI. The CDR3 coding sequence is TGTGCCAGCTCACGTGGGGATGGCAATCAGCCCCAGCATTTT. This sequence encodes CASSRGDGNQPQHF.

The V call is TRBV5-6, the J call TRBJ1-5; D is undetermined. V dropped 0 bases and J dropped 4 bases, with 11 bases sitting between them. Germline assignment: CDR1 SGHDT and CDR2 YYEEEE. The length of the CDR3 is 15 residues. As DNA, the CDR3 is TGTGCCAGCAGCTTGGCGGCAGGACCGAATCAGCCCCAGCATTTT. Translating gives CASSLAAGPNQPQHF.

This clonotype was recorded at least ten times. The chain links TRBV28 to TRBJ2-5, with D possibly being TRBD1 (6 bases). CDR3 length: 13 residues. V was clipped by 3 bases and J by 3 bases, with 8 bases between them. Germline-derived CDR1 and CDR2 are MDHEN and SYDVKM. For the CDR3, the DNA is TGTGCCAGCAGTTTGGGACACAAAGAGACCCAGTACTTC. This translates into CASSLGHKETQYF.

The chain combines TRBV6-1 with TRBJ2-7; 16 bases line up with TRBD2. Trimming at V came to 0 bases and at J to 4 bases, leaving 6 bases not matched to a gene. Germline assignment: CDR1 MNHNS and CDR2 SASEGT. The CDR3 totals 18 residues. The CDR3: CASSEAYGTSGGAYEQYF. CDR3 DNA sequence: TGTGCCAGCAGTGAAGCGTACGGGACTAGCGGGGGGGCGTACGAGCAGTACTTC.

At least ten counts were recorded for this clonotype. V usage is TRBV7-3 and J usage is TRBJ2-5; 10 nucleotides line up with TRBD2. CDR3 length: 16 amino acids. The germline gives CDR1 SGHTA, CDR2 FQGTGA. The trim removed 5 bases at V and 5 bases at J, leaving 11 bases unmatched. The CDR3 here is CASSLTSSGGWETQYF. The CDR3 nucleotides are TGTGCCAGCAGCCTCACCTCTAGCGGGGGATGGGAGACCCAGTACTTC.

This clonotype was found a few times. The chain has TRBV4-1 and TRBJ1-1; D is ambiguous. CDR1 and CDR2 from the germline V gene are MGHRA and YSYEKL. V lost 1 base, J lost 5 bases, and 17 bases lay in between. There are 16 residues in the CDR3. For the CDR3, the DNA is TGCGCCAGCAGCCAAGTTCCCCGGGCCTTGAGGACTGAAGCTTTCTTT. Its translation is CASSQVPRALRTEAFF.

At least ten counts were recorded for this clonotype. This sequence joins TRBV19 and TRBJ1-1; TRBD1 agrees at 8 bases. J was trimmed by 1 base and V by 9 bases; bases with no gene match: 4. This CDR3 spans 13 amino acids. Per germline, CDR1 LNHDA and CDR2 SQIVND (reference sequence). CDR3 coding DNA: TGTGCCAGCAGCACAGGGGGGAACACTGAAGCTTTCTTT. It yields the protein CASSTGGNTEAFF. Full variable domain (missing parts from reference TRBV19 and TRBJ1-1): DGGITQSPKYLFRKEGQNVTLSCEQNLNHDAMYWYRQDPGQGLRLIYYSQIVNDFQKGDIAEGYSVSREKKESFPLTVTSAQKNPTAFYLCASSTGGNTEAFFGQGTRLTVV.

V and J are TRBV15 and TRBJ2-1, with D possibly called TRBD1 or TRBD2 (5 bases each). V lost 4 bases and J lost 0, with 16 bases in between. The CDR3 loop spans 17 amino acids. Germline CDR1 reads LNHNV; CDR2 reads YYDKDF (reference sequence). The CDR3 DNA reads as TGTGCCACCAGCACCCCCGGTGGGACGAGCTCCTACAATGAGCAGTTCTTC. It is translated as CATSTPGGTSSYNEQFF.

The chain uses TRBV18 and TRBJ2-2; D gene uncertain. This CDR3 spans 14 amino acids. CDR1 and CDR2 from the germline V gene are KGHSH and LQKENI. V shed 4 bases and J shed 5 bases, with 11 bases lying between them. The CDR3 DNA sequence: TGTGCCAGCTCACAGGGTCCGATGACCGGGGAGCTGTTTTTT. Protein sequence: CASSQGPMTGELFF. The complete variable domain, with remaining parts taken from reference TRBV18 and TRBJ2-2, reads NAGVMQNPRHLVRRRGQEARLRCSPMKGHSHVYWYRQLPEEGLKFMVYLQKENIIDESGMPKERFSAEFPKEGPSILRIQQVVRGDSAAYFCASSQGPMTGELFFGEGSRLTVL.

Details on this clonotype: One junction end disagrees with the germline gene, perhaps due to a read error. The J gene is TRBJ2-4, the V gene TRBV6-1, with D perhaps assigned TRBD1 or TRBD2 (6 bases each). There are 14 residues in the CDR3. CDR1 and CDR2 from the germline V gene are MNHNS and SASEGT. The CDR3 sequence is CASRRGGPRNTQYF. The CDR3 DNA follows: TGTGCCAGCAGACGAGGGGGGCCGAGAAACACTCAGTACTTC.

The CDR3 region is CASSQTGGLYQPQHF. The DNA for the CDR3 is TGTGCCAGCAGCCAAACAGGGGGACTCTATCAGCCCCAGCATTTT. The rearrangement joins TRBV6-1 to TRBJ1-5; 8 bases are shared with TRBD1. This CDR3 has 15 amino acids. Germline V gene lookup returns CDR1 MNHNS and CDR2 SASEGT. V trimming: 6 bases; J trimming: 5 bases; junction bases outside the gene matches: 9.

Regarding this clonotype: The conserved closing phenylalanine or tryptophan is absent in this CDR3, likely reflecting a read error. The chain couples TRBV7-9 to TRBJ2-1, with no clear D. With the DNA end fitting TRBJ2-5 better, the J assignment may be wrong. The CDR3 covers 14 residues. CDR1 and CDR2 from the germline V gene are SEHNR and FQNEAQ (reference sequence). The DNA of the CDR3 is TGTGCCAGCAGCTTAGGGCTTTACCAAGAGACCCAGTACATC. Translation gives CASSLGLYQETQYI.